These T cell receptor beta chains were read from a single sample in a study of shared clonotypes between healthy human individuals. Sequenced by immunoSEQ multiplex PCR; TCRdb stores in-frame clones only, minus some. The sample lists 950,000 to 1,300,000 clones, approximately 72% occurring once. Sequencing was carried out using memory CD4+ T cells sorted from blood. The receptors come from a man in his late teens or twenties in good health. CDR3s include the opening cysteine and the closing phenylalanine or tryptophan. Each record gives: clone size, V gene, J gene, D gene, CDR3 protein, CDR3 DNA. A D gene is named only where the DNA matches it firmly. Clone size is not always given. Where it is, it says once, few, many or a class for expanded clones.

>.|TRBV6-1|TRBJ2-5|.
CASSARQETQYF
TGTGCCAGCAGTGCCCGTCAAGAGACCCAGTACTTC
>.|TRBV7-9|TRBJ2-2|.
CAYFTGELFF
TGTGCCTATTTCACCGGGGAGCTGTTTTTT
>few|TRBV2|TRBJ2-5|.
CASRRDFGKETQYF
TGTGCCAGCAGGAGGGACTTCGGCAAAGAGACCCAGTACTTC
>.|TRBV14|TRBJ2-2|TRBD1
CASSRPPGQGIGELFF
TGTGCCAGCAGCCGACCGCCGGGACAGGGGATTGGGGAGCTGTTTTTT
>.|TRBV7-9|TRBJ2-2|.
CASSLDTTGTGELFF
TGTGCCAGCAGCTTAGATACCACCGGCACCGGGGAGCTGTTTTTT
>.|TRBV7-2|TRBJ2-7|TRBD2
CASSVSGRLYEQYF
TGTGCCAGCAGCGTTAGCGGGAGGTTGTACGAGCAGTACTTC
>.|TRBV5-6|TRBJ1-6|TRBD1
CASSLRVTGYNSPLHF
TGTGCCAGCAGTCTAAGAGTGACAGGGTATAATTCACCCCTCCACTTT
>.|TRBV19|TRBJ1-6|.
CASRQGYNSPLHF
TGTGCCAGTAGACAGGGTTATAATTCACCCCTCCACTTT
>once|TRBV19|TRBJ1-3|.
CASRTRVRGNTIYF
TGTGCCAGCAGAACCAGGGTGAGAGGAAACACCATATATTTT
>.|TRBV25-1|TRBJ1-3|.
CASSDTGTSGNTIYF
TGTGCCAGCAGTGACACAGGGACCTCTGGAAACACCATATATTTT
>.|TRBV5-8|TRBJ1-2|TRBD1
CASSKTGLGGYGYTF
TGTGCCAGCAGCAAGACAGGGTTGGGCGGCTATGGCTACACCTTC
>.|TRBV10-2|TRBJ1-5|.
CASSELGGNQPQHF
TGCGCCAGCAGTGAGTTGGGGGGTAATCAGCCCCAGCATTTT
>few|TRBV21-1|TRBJ1-6|.
CASSKESRTGFCRSLSPLHF
TGTGCCAGCAGCAAAGAGAGTAGGACAGGGTTTTGCCGAAGCCTTTCACCCCTCCACTTT
>.|TRBV27|TRBJ2-7|TRBD1
CASSRWAGTGGSYEQYF
TGTGCCAGCAGTCGCTGGGCCGGGACAGGGGGATCCTACGAGCAGTACTTC
>.|TRBV5-6|TRBJ2-7|.
CASSQPLGYSSYEQYF
TGTGCCAGCAGCCAACCCCTGGGATATAGCTCCTACGAGCAGTACTTC
>.|TRBV30|TRBJ1-1|.
CAWSRTAMNTEAFF
TGTGCCTGGAGTAGAACAGCTATGAACACTGAAGCTTTCTTT
>.|TRBV2|TRBJ2-1|.
CASTDGTRNEQFF
TGTGCCAGCACCGATGGGACAAGGAATGAGCAGTTCTTC
>.|TRBV6-6|TRBJ1-3|TRBD1
CASNRGQNSGNTIYF
TGTGCCAGCAATAGGGGACAGAACTCTGGAAACACCATATATTTT
>.|TRBV25-1|TRBJ2-7|.
CASRGPGGEQYF
TGTGCCAGCAGGGGGCCGGGCGGGGAGCAGTACTTC
>.|TRBV30|TRBJ2-5|TRBD2
CAWAVSGGQYF
TGTGCCTGGGCCGTCAGCGGGGGCCAGTACTTC
>once|TRBV19|TRBJ2-3|.
CASSIGRGALGADTQYF
TGTGCCAGTAGTATCGGTAGGGGAGCACTCGGGGCAGATACGCAGTATTTT
>few|TRBV5-1|TRBJ2-6|TRBD1
CASSSGQSSGANVLTF
TGCGCCAGCAGCTCGGGACAGAGCTCTGGGGCCAACGTCCTGACTTTC
>.|TRBV5-4|TRBJ1-2|.
CASSQGGTNYGYTF
TGTGCCAGCAGCCAGGGTGGAACTAACTATGGCTACACCTTC
>.|TRBV5-1|TRBJ1-1|.
CASSRGEQGEGAFF
TGCGCCAGCAGCCGGGGGGAACAGGGAGAAGGAGCTTTCTTT
>.|TRBV19|TRBJ1-4|.
CASSSAQAGGEKLFF
TGTGCCAGTAGCTCCGCACAGGCTGGCGGCGAAAAACTGTTTTTT
>.|TRBV10-1|TRBJ1-4|.
CASSEGGTGEKLFF
TGCGCCAGCAGTGAAGGGGGGACGGGTGAAAAACTGTTTTTT
>.|TRBV18|TRBJ1-1|.
CASSGNLRSTEAFF
TGTGCCAGCTCAGGTAATCTTCGGTCCACTGAAGCTTTCTTT
>once|TRBV27|TRBJ2-7|TRBD1
CASSLAGQGSYEQYF
TGTGCCAGCAGTTTGGCGGGACAGGGCTCCTACGAGCAGTACTTC
>few|TRBV6-6|TRBJ1-4|.
CASSYSRDVVF
TGTGCCAGCAGTTACTCGAGGGACGTTGTTTTT